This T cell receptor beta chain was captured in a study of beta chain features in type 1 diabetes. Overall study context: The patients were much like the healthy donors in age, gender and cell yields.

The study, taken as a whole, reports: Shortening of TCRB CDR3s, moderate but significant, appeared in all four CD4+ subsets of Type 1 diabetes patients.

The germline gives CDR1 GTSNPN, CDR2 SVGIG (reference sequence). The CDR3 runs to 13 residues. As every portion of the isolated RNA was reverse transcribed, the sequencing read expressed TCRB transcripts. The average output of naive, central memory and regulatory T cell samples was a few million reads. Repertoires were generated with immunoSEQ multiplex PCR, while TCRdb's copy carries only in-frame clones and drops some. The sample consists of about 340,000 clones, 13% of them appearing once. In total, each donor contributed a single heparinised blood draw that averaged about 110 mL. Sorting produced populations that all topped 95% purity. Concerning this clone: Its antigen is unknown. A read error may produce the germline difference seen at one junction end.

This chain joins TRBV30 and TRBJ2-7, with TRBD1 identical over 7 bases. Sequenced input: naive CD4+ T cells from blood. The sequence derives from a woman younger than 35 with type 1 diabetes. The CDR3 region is CAWETGVSSEQYF. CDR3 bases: TGTGCCTGGGAAACAGGGGTATCCTCCGAGCAGTACTTC.